This T cell receptor (beta chain) was retrieved from a study of T cell responses to AZD1222 COVID-19 vaccine. Across the whole study: Pooling covered second doses at about 4 or about 12 weeks.

As to this clone: The target antigen is unknown.

The CDR3 has 11 amino acids. Germline CDR1 is MGHDK and CDR2 is SYGVNS. Trimming pared 4 bases from V and 3 bases from J, leaving 4 bases between. Study-level results: Females outnumbered males among donors, who were mostly white British; clonal diversity was possibly underestimated. The CD4 TCRs associated with vaccination extended across spike and predominated at 160-218 and 743-854.

TCRdb's table, derived via immunoSEQ multiplex PCR, lists solely in-frame clones and lacks some. The sample records more than 60,000 clones, about 90% being singletons. Sequences were derived from peripheral blood, sampled on day 0 of AZD1222 vaccination. This clonotype was obtained from an adult in good health. The chain is built from TRBV25-1 and TRBJ2-7; no clear D gene. CDR3 DNA: TGTGCCAGCAGTGGAGGCTACGAGCAGTACTTC. Translating it yields CASSGGYEQYF.